The 23 T cell receptor beta chains listed next were all sequenced from one sample in a study of cytomegalovirus exposure and HLA in healthy donors. PCR primers comprised 60 Vbeta and 13 Jbeta primers. Some clones are missing from TCRdb's copy, which holds only in-frame ones; the method was immunoSEQ multiplex PCR. The sample contains more than 95,000 clones, over 80% of which appear only once. Sequencing input: PBMCs. The receptors stem from a man younger than 35 in good health and CMV-seronegative.

This chain links TRBV12-5 with TRBJ2-4; TRBD1 aligns across 7 bases. The CDR3 is made up of 14 amino acids. In germline, CDR1 is LGHNT, CDR2 FRNRAP. Trimming cost V 7 bases and J 2 bases; bases outside gene matches: 5. CDR3: CASDRQGTKNIQYF. CDR3 bases: TGTGCTAGTGACCGACAGGGAACCAAAAACATTCAGTACTTC.

The chain joins TRBV6-5 to TRBJ1-5; TRBD1 agrees at 7 bases. There are 14 residues in the CDR3. V trimming: 2 bases; J trimming: 7 bases; junction bases outside the gene matches: 5. Germline-derived CDR1 and CDR2 are MNHEY and SVGAGI. The CDR3 DNA reads TGTGCCAGCAGTTACAAAGGGGGCTGGCAGCCCCAGCATTTT. Its translation: CASSYKGGWQPQHF.

In DNA, the CDR3 is TGCAGCGTGAGGCAGGGACAGAACACTGAAGCTTTCTTT. Protein product: CSVRQGQNTEAFF. This chain links TRBV29-1 with TRBJ1-1, with D possibly being TRBD1 (6 bases). Trimming left V 6 bases short and J 1 base short, with 12 bases between. Germline CDR1 SQVTM, CDR2 ANQGSEA. This CDR3 region has 13 residues. The complete variable domain, with remaining parts taken from reference TRBV29-1 and TRBJ1-1, reads SAVISQKPSRDICQRGTSLTIQCQVDSQVTMMFWYRQQPGQSLTLIATANQGSEATYESGFVIDKFPISRPNLTFSTLTVSNMSPEDSSIYLCSVRQGQNTEAFFGQGTRLTVV.

The chain joins TRBV7-9 to TRBJ1-1; TRBD1 is a possible D gene (5 bases). V dropped 6 bases and J dropped 0 bases, with 23 bases sitting between them. The CDR3 has 18 amino acids. CDR1 is SEHNR, CDR2 FQNEAQ, per germline (reference sequence). The CDR3 sequence: CASSLRPAAGQMNTEAFF. In nucleotides, the CDR3 is TGTGCCAGCAGTCTAAGACCGGCGGCAGGGCAAATGAACACTGAAGCTTTCTTT. The full variable domain, with the rest looked up from reference TRBV7-9 and TRBJ1-1, is DTGVSQNPRHKITKRGQNVTFRCDPISEHNRLYWYRQTLGQGPEFLTYFQNEAQLEKSRLLSDRFSAERPKGSFSTLEIQRTEQGDSAMYLCASSLRPAAGQMNTEAFFGQGTRLTVV.

V and J are TRBV7-8 and TRBJ2-7, with no clear D. Germline V lookup: CDR1 SGHVS, CDR2 FQNEAQ. Trimming stripped 5 bases from V and 3 bases from J, with 20 bases between. CDR3 length: 16 amino acids. The CDR3 DNA reads TGTGCCAGCAGCCAACAGCTTTCCCCTGTAATCTACGAGCAGTACTTC. The encoded protein is CASSQQLSPVIYEQYF.

The rearrangement links TRBV9 to TRBJ1-1, with D possibly being TRBD1 (6 bases). This CDR3 region has 13 residues. From germline, CDR1 is SGDLS and CDR2 YYNGEE. The V end lost 5 bases, the J end lost 1 base, and 9 bases lay between the germline ends. CDR3 sequence (DNA): TGTGCCAGCAGTCTACAGGGGAACACTGAAGCTTTCTTT. The encoded protein is CASSLQGNTEAFF.

The chain carries TRBV7-6 and TRBJ1-1; D is undetermined. Trimming took off 1 base at V and 8 bases at J, with 11 bases between the two ends. CDR1 is SGHVS, CDR2 FNYEAQ, per germline. The CDR3 has 13 amino acids. CDR3: CASSLVGGREAFF. The CDR3 DNA reads TGTGCCAGCAGCTTAGTCGGCGGGAGAGAAGCTTTCTTT.

The genes are TRBV9 and TRBJ2-7, with D tentatively TRBD2 (5 bases). The CDR3 is 14 residues long. V was clipped by 3 bases and J by 1 base, with 11 bases between them. CDR1 SGDLS and CDR2 YYNGEE come from the germline V gene. The CDR3 here is CASSGGLESYEQYF. The CDR3 DNA reads TGTGCCAGCAGCGGAGGGCTGGAGTCCTACGAGCAGTACTTC.

The V and J genes are TRBV7-2 and TRBJ1-2, with TRBD1 matching over 9 bases. V was clipped by 2 bases and J by 6 bases; unmatched bases: 13. Looked up from germline, CDR1 is SGHTA and CDR2 is FQGNSA. The CDR3 consists of 17 residues. CDR3 region: CASSLTGGTGRSDGYTF. The DNA of the CDR3 is TGTGCCAGCAGCTTAACCGGAGGGACAGGGCGAAGCGATGGCTACACCTTC.

The J gene is TRBJ2-1, the V gene TRBV7-2; D uncertain. V was trimmed by 3 bases and J by 6 bases, leaving 6 bases between them. CDR1 is SGHTA and CDR2 is FQGNSA in the germline V gene. This CDR3 has 12 residues. The DNA of the CDR3 is TGTGCCAGCAGCTTTAGAGTCAATGAGCAGTTCTTC. It codes for CASSFRVNEQFF.

V is TRBV7-2 and J is TRBJ2-2; unclear D gene. V was cut by 2 bases and J by 4 bases, with 8 bases left in between. The germline CDR1 and CDR2 sequences are SGHTA and FQGNSA. This CDR3 spans 14 amino acids. CDR3 DNA sequence: TGTGCCAGCAGCTTATCAGGCGTCACCGGGGAGCTGTTTTTT. Protein: CASSLSGVTGELFF.

The chain recombines TRBV11-3 with TRBJ2-1, with TRBD2 matching 15 bases. The CDR3 is made up of 18 amino acids. Looked up from germline, CDR1 is SGHNT and CDR2 is YENEEA. Losses at the gene ends were 3 bases for V and 7 bases for J; bases not matched to a gene: 10. CDR3 sequence: CASSFPWTSGRAGNEQFF. CDR3 nucleotides: TGTGCCAGCAGCTTCCCTTGGACTAGCGGGAGGGCCGGTAATGAGCAGTTCTTC.

The CDR3 loop reads CASRWTSVSYEQYF. The DNA of the CDR3 is TGTGCCAGCAGGTGGACTAGCGTCTCCTACGAGCAGTACTTC. This sequence joins TRBV6-1 and TRBJ2-7; TRBD2 matches at 9 bases. Germline V gene data show CDR1 as MNHNS and CDR2 as SASEGT. V lost 6 bases, J lost 0 bases, and 3 bases stayed unmatched. The length of the CDR3 is 14 residues.

This chain connects TRBV4-3 to TRBJ2-1; TRBD2 matches 10 bases. V gave up 1 base and J gave up 9 bases; unmatched junction bases: 6. Germline-derived CDR1 and CDR2 are LGHNA and YSLEER. The CDR3 length is 15 residues. The CDR3 reads CASSQGASGGGEQFF. The CDR3 bases are TGCGCCAGCAGCCAAGGGGCTAGCGGGGGTGGTGAGCAGTTCTTC.

CDR3 in amino acids: CASSLVGGRAPDTQYF. The CDR3 DNA reads TGTGCCAGCAGCTTAGTTGGAGGGAGGGCCCCAGATACGCAGTATTTT. V is TRBV7-2 and J is TRBJ2-3, with TRBD2 matching over 7 bases. Trimming removed 1 base from V and 4 bases from J; junction bases left unmatched: 8. The CDR3 loop spans 16 amino acids. Germline V gene data show CDR1 as SGHTA and CDR2 as FQGNSA.

This chain links TRBV28 with TRBJ1-3; possible D gene TRBD1, 6 bases. The CDR3 spans 16 residues. CDR1 is MDHEN and CDR2 is SYDVKM in the germline V gene. V shed 6 bases and J shed 0 bases, with 15 bases lying between them. This CDR3 reads CASSTGGASSGNTIYF. CDR3 DNA sequence: TGTGCCAGCAGCACCGGGGGGGCGAGCTCTGGAAACACCATATATTTT.

This chain uses TRBV4-3 with TRBJ2-5, with a possible D match to TRBD1 (5 bases). The CDR3 runs 17 residues. The germline V gene encodes CDR1 LGHNA and CDR2 YSLEER. Trimming cost V 0 bases and J 2 bases, with 16 bases left between them. CDR3 DNA: TGCGCCAGCAGCCAAGATCCGGCCCAGGGCGAGCAAGAGACCCAGTACTTC. Encoded protein: CASSQDPAQGEQETQYF.

The V and J genes are TRBV7-6 and TRBJ2-2, with D unclear. Germline V gene sequence: CDR1 SGHVS, CDR2 FNYEAQ. Trimming removed 1 base from V and 1 base from J, with 13 bases in between. CDR3 length: 17 amino acids. The CDR3: CASSLGTTHLNTGELFF. The CDR3 DNA is TGTGCCAGCAGCTTAGGCACAACACACCTGAACACCGGGGAGCTGTTTTTT.

Only one count was recorded for this clone. V usage is TRBV12-5 and J usage is TRBJ1-5, with D maybe TRBD1 (5 bases). There are 15 residues in the CDR3. Germline values: CDR1 LGHNT, CDR2 FRNRAP. Trimming removed 7 bases from V and 0 bases from J, with 13 bases in between. In DNA form, the CDR3 reads TGTGCTAGTGCCCTGACAGTATCTAGCAATCAGCCCCAGCATTTT. Its translation is CASALTVSSNQPQHF.

The chain links TRBV6-5 to TRBJ2-5, with TRBD2 matching over 7 bases. J gave up 3 bases and V 4 bases, and 5 bases lay outside the gene matches. Germline CDR1 reads MNHEY; CDR2 reads SVGAGI. This CDR3 has 14 amino acids. Here the CDR3 DNA reads TGTGCCAGCAGTTCCCTGGGGGGGGAAGAGACCCAGTACTTC. This translates into CASSSLGGEETQYF.

This clone was recorded only once. This rearrangement joins TRBV5-1 to TRBJ2-1; 13 bases line up with TRBD2. CDR1 and CDR2 from the germline V gene are SGHRS and YFSETQ. The CDR3 is made up of 20 amino acids. V trimming: 0 bases; J trimming: 0 bases; junction bases outside the gene matches: 9. The CDR3 bases are TGCGCCAGCAGCTTGGGTCTGGGACTAGCGGGGCAGAGCTCCTACAATGAGCAGTTCTTC. It translates to CASSLGLGLAGQSSYNEQFF.

In the case of this clone: A junction end diverges from the germline sequence, so it may reflect a read error. V is TRBV10-3 and J is TRBJ2-3; TRBD2 matches 9 bases. The germline V gene has CDR1 ENHRY and CDR2 SYGVKD. The CDR3 totals 15 residues. DNA for the CDR3: TGTGCCAACAGTCCCGGGACTAGCTCCACAGATACGCAGTATTTT. This encodes CANSPGTSSTDTQYF.

This chain joins TRBV7-2 and TRBJ2-1, with D possibly being TRBD2 (6 bases). Between the trimmed V and J ends, which lost 5 bases and 5 bases, there was a span of 19 bases. The CDR3 covers 16 residues. Germline CDR1 and CDR2: SGHTA and FQGNSA. The chain's CDR3 is CASSPMTRTLNNEQFF. In DNA form, the CDR3 reads TGTGCCAGCAGCCCTATGACTAGGACCCTTAACAATGAGCAGTTCTTC. Based on the CDR3 plus reference TRBV7-2 and TRBJ2-1, the full variable domain is GAGVSQSPSNKVTEKGKDVELRCDPISGHTALYWYRQSLGQGLEFLIYFQGNSAPDKSGLPSDRFSAERTGGSVSTLTIQRTQQEDSAVYLCASSPMTRTLNNEQFFGPGTRLTVL.